The source of this T cell receptor beta chain is a study of shared clonotypes between healthy human individuals. At the level of the study: Those who served as donors were a couple of women and a few men between the ages of 18 and 49.

Germline V gene data show CDR1 as MDHEN and CDR2 as SYDVKM. The CDR3 extends over 14 amino acids. V lost 11 bases and J 0 bases, leaving 16 bases between the germline ends. General study results and limits: The study found lower generation probabilities in non-shared clonotypes than in those shared by all four donors.

Per the original methods: From ImmunoSEQ came sequences covering only the junction and carrying no quality scores, so filtering differed. Repertoires were generated with immunoSEQ multiplex PCR, while TCRdb's copy carries only in-frame clones and drops some. For V, J and clone size, that table is used; D and trimming come from the DNA. Of under 1,900,000 clones listed, approximately 98.5% are singletons. This clone appeared a few times. The antigen remains undetermined. The material sequenced was naive CD4+ T cells sorted from blood. As for subset: CD45RA+ positively selected. The clonotype was recovered from a man aged 25 to 45 in good health. The genes are TRBV28 and TRBJ1-2, with D hard to call. The CDR3 DNA is TGTGCCCACGGCGTCGGAGTGACTAACTATGGCTACACCTTC. Residues: CAHGVGVTNYGYTF.